This T cell receptor beta chain was sequenced in a study of CDR3 diversity in severe acne. CDR3 length equals 15 residues. Germline values: CDR1 KGHDR, CDR2 SFDVKD. Trimming removed 0 bases from V and 8 bases from J; junction bases left unmatched: 1. TCRdb passed the PCR reads through MiXCR, listing each CDR3 protein once. The sample has 90,000 or so distinct CDR3 sequences, roughly 52% seen once. The source is a male donor in good health, serving as a control. The rearrangement links TRBV24-1 to TRBJ1-6; 9 positions agree with TRBD1. Sequenced: blood. The CDR3 loop is CATSDLRQGDSPLHF. The CDR3 region has the DNA TGTGCCACCAGTGATTTGCGACAGGGGGATTCACCCCTCCACTTT.